A single sample gave rise to the 16 T cell receptor beta chains below, sequenced in a study of T-cell memory formation after mild COVID-19. Each CDR3 protein gets one entry after TCRdb re-called the 5' RACE reads with MiXCR. The sample holds roughly 150,000 distinct CDR3 sequences, almost 25% seen once. The sample consisted of PBMCs or a T cell subset sorted from them (not recorded which). These receptors all come from an adult woman who had mild COVID-19 (a few samples of this study predate the infection). Cell type and time point are not known.

The genes are TRBV18 and TRBJ1-4, with D hard to call. Trimming removed 2 bases from V and 5 bases from J, with 9 bases in between. In germline, CDR1 is KGHSH, CDR2 LQKENI. The CDR3 covers 14 residues. CDR3 sequence (DNA): TGTGCCAGCTCACCAAGGGAGGACAATGAAAAACTGTTTTTT. This translates into CASSPREDNEKLFF.

This clonotype was seen only a few times. The rearrangement links TRBV5-1 to TRBJ2-2; D call uncertain. CDR3 length equals 17 residues. Trimming removed 0 bases from V and 3 bases from J, with 15 bases in between. Germline assignment: CDR1 SGHRS and CDR2 YFSETQ. In DNA, the CDR3 is TGCGCCAGCAGCTTGGAGCCTTTGGGCAGATACACCGGGGAGCTGTTTTTT. Translation: CASSLEPLGRYTGELFF.

This clonotype appeared once. This chain links TRBV7-9 with TRBJ2-1; TRBD2 aligns across 8 bases. After removal of 6 bases from V and 9 bases from J, the junction contained 7 bases not matched to a gene. This CDR3 is 13 amino acids long. CDR1 and CDR2 from the germline V gene are SEHNR and FQNEAQ (reference sequence). The CDR3 DNA reads as TGTGCCAGCAGTGATAGCGGGACGACTGAGCAGTTCTTC. This sequence encodes CASSDSGTTEQFF. The full variable domain, its missing parts supplied by reference TRBV7-9 and TRBJ2-1, is DTGVSQNPRHKITKRGQNVTFRCDPISEHNRLYWYRQTLGQGPEFLTYFQNEAQLEKSRLLSDRFSAERPKGSFSTLEIQRTEQGDSAMYLCASSDSGTTEQFFGPGTRLTVL.

The chain employs TRBV5-1 and TRBJ1-6; D possibly corresponds to TRBD1 (5 bases). V was clipped by 1 base and J by 0 bases, with 14 bases between them. Germline CDR1 and CDR2: SGHRS and YFSETQ. CDR3 length equals 18 residues. The CDR3 is CASSLTGGGDSYNSPLHF. The CDR3 DNA follows: TGCGCCAGCAGCTTGACCGGGGGTGGAGACTCCTATAATTCACCCCTCCACTTT. The complete variable domain, with remaining parts taken from reference TRBV5-1 and TRBJ1-6, reads KAGVTQTPRYLIKTRGQQVTLSCSPISGHRSVSWYQQTPGQGLQFLFEYFSETQRNKGNFPGRFSGRQFSNSRSEMNVSTLELGDSALYLCASSLTGGGDSYNSPLHFGNGTRLTVT.

Here the CDR3 DNA reads TGTGCCAGCAGTGGGACTAGCGGAGCAGCCTACGAGCAGTACTTC. Translating gives CASSGTSGAAYEQYF. V and J are TRBV6-4 and TRBJ2-7, with 10 positions matching TRBD2. This CDR3 spans 15 amino acids. Germline CDR1 reads MRHNA; CDR2 reads SNTAGT. V was pared by 4 bases and J by 2 bases, with 5 bases of the junction left unmatched.

In nucleotides, the CDR3 is TGTGCCACCAGCCTAGACAGGGATCATTCTGGCTACACCTTC. Amino acids: CATSLDRDHSGYTF. The V gene is TRBV15, the J gene TRBJ1-2; 7 bases map to TRBD1. This CDR3 region has 14 residues. CDR1 is LNHNV and CDR2 is YYDKDF in the germline V gene (reference sequence). V was pared by 5 bases and J by 7 bases, with 10 bases of the junction left unmatched.

This sequence joins TRBV12-3 or TRBV12-4 and TRBJ1-2; 7 bases map to TRBD1. J lost 4 bases, V lost 3 bases, and 8 bases had no gene match. The CDR3 totals 15 residues. DNA for the CDR3: TGTGCCAGCAGTTTGCTCGGGTCAGGGGGCTATGGCTACACCTTC. Its translation: CASSLLGSGGYGYTF.

This chain joins TRBV7-9 and TRBJ1-1; a possible D gene is TRBD1 (5 bases). The germline CDR1 and CDR2 sequences are SEHNR and FQNEAQ (reference sequence). This CDR3 has 13 amino acids. V was clipped by 3 bases and J by 7 bases, with 12 bases between them. Written as DNA, the CDR3 is TGTGCCAGCAGCTTTGGCAGGGAAGATGAAGCTTTCTTT. Protein: CASSFGREDEAFF. Full variable domain (outside the CDR3, taken from reference TRBV7-9 and TRBJ1-1): DTGVSQNPRHKITKRGQNVTFRCDPISEHNRLYWYRQTLGQGPEFLTYFQNEAQLEKSRLLSDRFSAERPKGSFSTLEIQRTEQGDSAMYLCASSFGREDEAFFGQGTRLTVV.

There are a few counts of this clonotype. The chain has TRBV5-1 and TRBJ2-3, with 11 bases matching TRBD2. The ends lost 6 bases at V and 2 bases at J; junction bases unmatched: 11. Germline V CDR1 and CDR2: SGHRS, YFSETQ. This CDR3 has 17 amino acids. As DNA, the CDR3 is TGCGCCAGCACCATTTGGGGACTAGCGGACGCCACAGATACGCAGTATTTT. It codes for CASTIWGLADATDTQYF.

The rearrangement uses TRBV5-1 and TRBJ2-5; 15 nucleotides agree with TRBD2. From germline, CDR1 is SGHRS and CDR2 YFSETQ. This CDR3 spans 20 amino acids. V lost 4 bases and J lost 4; bases outside the gene matches: 17. CDR3 bases: TGCGCCAGCAGCATCGGACTAGCGGGAGGGCCGGAGGTTTTAGCAGAGACCCAGTACTTC. Translating gives CASSIGLAGGPEVLAETQYF. Drawing the rest from reference TRBV5-1 and TRBJ2-5, the complete variable domain is KAGVTQTPRYLIKTRGQQVTLSCSPISGHRSVSWYQQTPGQGLQFLFEYFSETQRNKGNFPGRFSGRQFSNSRSEMNVSTLELGDSALYLCASSIGLAGGPEVLAETQYFGPGTRLLVL.

The chain recombines TRBV25-1 with TRBJ1-6; TRBD1 is a possible D gene (5 bases). The CDR3 is 15 residues long. Per germline, CDR1 MGHDK and CDR2 SYGVNS. V was cut by 1 base and J by 5 bases, with 9 bases left in between. CDR3 region: CASSEWDGNNSPLHF. DNA for the CDR3: TGTGCCAGCAGTGAATGGGACGGAAATAATTCACCCCTCCACTTT.

This clonotype was picked up a small number of times. This chain joins TRBV20-1 and TRBJ2-7, with no clear D. V lost 0 bases, J lost 0 bases, and 9 bases lay in between. This CDR3 comprises 14 residues. Germline lookup yields CDR1 DFQATT and CDR2 SNEGSKA (reference sequence). The CDR3, as DNA: TGCAGTGCTAGAGATCCTGACACCTCCTACGAGCAGTACTTC. It yields the protein CSARDPDTSYEQYF.

V is TRBV7-9 and J is TRBJ2-2; D gene unclear. The germline V gene encodes CDR1 SEHNR and CDR2 FQNEAQ (reference sequence). CDR3 length equals 12 residues. V lost 3 bases and J 7 bases, leaving 6 bases between the germline ends. The CDR3 spells CASSFGFGELFF. The CDR3 DNA is TGTGCCAGCAGCTTCGGATTCGGGGAGCTGTTTTTT.

The sample holds a few counts of this clonotype. This chain uses TRBV29-1 with TRBJ2-2; maybe TRBD1 (5 bases). Looked up from germline, CDR1 is SQVTM and CDR2 is ANQGSEA. This CDR3 has 17 amino acids. Trimming left V 1 base short and J 0 bases short, with 15 bases between. Here the CDR3 reads CSVEVDGEQANTGELFF. In DNA, the CDR3 is TGCAGCGTTGAAGTCGATGGGGAACAGGCGAACACCGGGGAGCTGTTTTTT.

The rearrangement uses TRBV2 and TRBJ2-4, with TRBD1 identical over 7 bases. This CDR3 comprises 13 residues. Unmatched junction bases numbered 12, after V lost 4 bases and J lost 15 bases. The germline CDR1 and CDR2 sequences are SNHLY and FYNNEI. The DNA for the CDR3 is TGTGCCAGCAGTGTCCTGAGTTCGGACAGGAGGTACTTC. It is translated as CASSVLSSDRRYF.

This clonotype appeared a few times. V gene TRBV6-5 combines with J gene TRBJ2-7, with D maybe TRBD2 (5 bases). The V gene lost 2 bases and the J gene lost 3 bases, with 5 bases spanning the gap. The CDR3 contains 12 residues. Germline CDR1 is MNHEY and CDR2 is SVGAGI. In nucleotides, the CDR3 is TGTGCCAGCAGTTACGCGGGCTACGAGCAGTACTTC. Translation: CASSYAGYEQYF.